This is a list of T cell receptor beta chains from one sample in a study of OX40 agonist ivuxolimab in advanced cancers. Profiled with immunoSEQ multiplex PCR; TCRdb holds only in-frame clones, not every one. This table holds under 80,000 clones, just under 95% found once. Specimen: CD4+ or CD8+ T cells sorted from blood, collected in a trial of the OX40 agonist ivuxolimab. The receptors stem from an adult with an advanced solid tumor such as melanoma, head and neck, liver or kidney cancer. The CDR3 runs from the conserved cysteine through the conserved F or W. The D gene is left open where the match is weak. The listing skips clone size in some rows; elsewhere it reads once, few, many or a size class.

CDR3 protein	CDR3 DNA	J gene	clone size	D gene	V gene
CASSADSNQPQHF	TGCGCCAGCAGCGCGGACAGCAATCAGCCCCAGCATTTT	TRBJ1-5	-	-	TRBV5-1
CASSVGGSSDTQYF	TGTGCCAGCAGCGTAGGGGGGAGTTCAGATACGCAGTATTTT	TRBJ2-3	-	-	TRBV9
CASGAGTAHYQETQYF	TGTGCCAGCGGAGCCGGGACAGCCCATTATCAAGAGACCCAGTACTTC	TRBJ2-5	-	TRBD1	TRBV5-5
CASSLSNPSTDTQYF	TGTGCCAGCAGCTTGTCTAACCCCAGCACAGATACGCAGTATTTT	TRBJ2-3	-	-	TRBV5-4
CASSPGLAGGTYNEQFF	TGTGCCAGCAGTCCGGGACTAGCGGGAGGTACTTACAATGAGCAGTTCTTC	TRBJ2-1	-	TRBD2	TRBV2
CASSPISGDRGYTF	TGTGCCAGCTCACCAATCTCGGGGGATCGTGGCTACACCTTC	TRBJ1-2	-	-	TRBV18
CASSLWLAGEETQYF	TGTGCCAGCAGCTTGTGGCTAGCGGGAGAAGAGACCCAGTACTTC	TRBJ2-5	-	TRBD2	TRBV7-9
CASSKQGRSYNEQFF	TGTGCCAGCAGTAAACAGGGGAGGTCCTACAATGAGCAGTTCTTC	TRBJ2-1	-	-	TRBV28
CSVDGTGNTIYF	TGCAGCGTTGACGGCACTGGAAACACCATATATTTT	TRBJ1-3	-	-	TRBV29-1
CASSFRGRVTEAFF	TGTGCCAGCAGTTTCAGGGGGCGGGTCACTGAAGCTTTCTTT	TRBJ1-1	-	TRBD1	TRBV27
CATSRTLSGTGAGYEQYF	TGTGCCACCAGCAGAACTTTAAGCGGGACAGGGGCGGGTTACGAGCAGTACTTC	TRBJ2-7	-	TRBD1	TRBV15
CASSLAGTDTQYF	TGCGCCAGCAGCTTGGCGGGCACAGATACGCAGTATTTT	TRBJ2-3	-	-	TRBV5-1
CASSLLAPGELFF	TGTGCCAGCAGCTTACTCGCTCCCGGGGAGCTGTTTTTT	TRBJ2-2	-	-	TRBV7-2
CASSLRASSNTGELFF	TGCGCCAGCAGCTTGCGGGCTAGCTCAAACACCGGGGAGCTGTTTTTT	TRBJ2-2	-	-	TRBV5-1
CASSFKRGTGNQPQHF	TGTGCCAGCAGTTTCAAGAGGGGGACAGGGAATCAGCCCCAGCATTTT	TRBJ1-5	-	TRBD1	TRBV27
CASSTLMGRTEAFF	TGCGCCAGCAGCACCCTCATGGGACGCACTGAAGCTTTCTTT	TRBJ1-1	-	-	TRBV5-1
CASSQEEGVGAEAFF	TGCGCCAGCAGCCAAGAGGAAGGTGTCGGGGCTGAAGCTTTCTTT	TRBJ1-1	-	-	TRBV4-3
CASSLRPGRGTTDTQYF	TGTGCCAGCAGTTTACGTCCCGGCCGGGGGACCACAGATACGCAGTATTTT	TRBJ2-3	-	-	TRBV28
CATSKSDRPMNTEAFF	TGTGCCACCAGCAAATCGGACAGGCCCATGAACACTGAAGCTTTCTTT	TRBJ1-1	-	TRBD1	TRBV15
CASSSMGGQLFF	TGTGCCAGCAGCTCAATGGGGGGACAACTGTTTTTT	TRBJ1-4	-	-	TRBV7-2
CASSRRPYQETQYF	TGTGCCAGCAGTCGACGACCGTACCAAGAGACCCAGTACTTC	TRBJ2-5	-	-	TRBV28
CASSPEGYPVDGYTF	TGTGCCAGTAGTCCCGAGGGGTATCCGGTGGATGGCTACACCTTC	TRBJ1-2	once	-	TRBV19
CASTRRGAAELVDTQYF	TGTGCCAGCACCCGGCGTGGGGCTGCGGAGCTTGTGGATACGCAGTATTTT	TRBJ2-3	-	-	TRBV7-8
CASSILRVRGHYEQYF	TGTGCCAGTAGTATCCTTAGGGTACGGGGGCACTACGAGCAGTACTTC	TRBJ2-7	-	-	TRBV19
CASSSPSRSGELFF	TGTGCCAGCAGCTCGCCCTCACGATCCGGGGAGCTGTTTTTT	TRBJ2-2	-	-	TRBV7-9
CASSTWSEAFF	TGTGCCAGCAGTACCTGGTCTGAAGCTTTCTTT	TRBJ1-1	-	-	TRBV6-1
CASSLAGNTEAFF	TGTGCCAGCAGCTTGGCGGGGAACACTGAAGCTTTCTTT	TRBJ1-1	-	-	TRBV5-5
CASSQTSGRAGSTDTQYF	TGTGCCAGCAGCCAGACTAGCGGGAGAGCGGGTAGCACAGATACGCAGTATTTT	TRBJ2-3	-	TRBD2	TRBV11-2
CASSEGIGGIQPQHF	TGTGCCAGCAGTGAAGGGATAGGAGGTATACAGCCCCAGCATTTT	TRBJ1-5	-	-	TRBV6-1
CASSLRQLSYEQYF	TGTGCCAGCAGCTTAAGACAGTTATCCTACGAGCAGTACTTC	TRBJ2-7	-	-	TRBV7-9
CASSPGFPSPLHF	TGTGCCAGCAGCCCCGGTTTCCCTTCACCCCTCCACTTT	TRBJ1-6	-	-	TRBV7-2
CSVVGLAGVRGWNEQFF	TGCAGCGTTGTAGGACTAGCGGGAGTAAGGGGATGGAATGAGCAGTTCTTC	TRBJ2-1	-	TRBD2	TRBV29-1
CASSQDSIPIQFF	TGCGCCAGCAGCCAAGACAGTATCCCTATACAGTTCTTC	TRBJ2-1	-	-	TRBV5-1
CASVGILDGYTF	TGTGCCAGCGTAGGGATTTTGGATGGCTACACCTTC	TRBJ1-2	-	-	TRBV7-2
CASSLGTVSGNQPQHF	TGTGCCAGCAGCTTAGGGACAGTGAGCGGCAATCAGCCCCAGCATTTT	TRBJ1-5	-	-	TRBV7-8
CASSGGPNYGYTF	TGTGCCAGCAGCGGGGGGCCAAACTATGGCTACACCTTC	TRBJ1-2	-	-	TRBV9
CASSRTGKSRGDTQYF	TGCGCCAGCAGCAGGACCGGGAAATCAAGGGGAGATACGCAGTATTTT	TRBJ2-3	-	-	TRBV5-1
CASSIGTYSNQPQHF	TGTGCCAGTAGTATAGGTACTTATAGCAATCAGCCCCAGCATTTT	TRBJ1-5	-	-	TRBV19
CASSPGTGVDGEQFF	TGTGCCAGCAGTCCAGGGACAGGAGTTGATGGGGAGCAGTTCTTC	TRBJ2-1	once	TRBD1	TRBV27
CASSSGGPVFEQYF	TGTGCCAGCAGCTCCGGAGGTCCGGTCTTCGAGCAGTACTTC	TRBJ2-7	-	-	TRBV7-2
CASSPGGASYEQYF	TGTGCCAGCTCACCGGGGGGCGCTTCCTACGAGCAGTACTTC	TRBJ2-7	-	-	TRBV18
CASSYTRHSETQYF	TGTGCCAGCAGTTACACGAGACATAGTGAGACCCAGTACTTC	TRBJ2-5	-	-	TRBV6-5
CASSWGPSGGKYNEQFF	TGTGCCAGCTCCTGGGGGCCTAGCGGGGGAAAATACAATGAGCAGTTCTTC	TRBJ2-1	-	TRBD2	TRBV5-6
CATGQGVYEQYF	TGTGCCACAGGACAGGGGGTTTACGAGCAGTACTTC	TRBJ2-7	-	TRBD1	TRBV25-1
CASSVGRGDGYTF	TGTGCCAGCAGCGTAGGCAGGGGTGATGGCTACACCTTC	TRBJ1-2	-	-	TRBV9
CASSERGTNEKLFF	TGTGCCAGCAGTGAACGGGGGACTAATGAAAAACTGTTTTTT	TRBJ1-4	-	-	TRBV2
CASSLLGAMNTEAFF	TGCGCCAGCAGCTTGCTAGGGGCTATGAACACTGAAGCTTTCTTT	TRBJ1-1	once	-	TRBV5-1
CASSGTSGLMYNEQYF	TGCGCCAGCAGTGGGACTAGCGGGTTGATGTACAACGAGCAGTACTTC	TRBJ2-7	-	TRBD2	TRBV10-1
CARSSTGGYEQYF	TGTGCCAGAAGCTCGACAGGGGGCTACGAGCAGTACTTC	TRBJ2-7	-	TRBD1	TRBV5-3
CAWTPQPNSPLHF	TGTGCCTGGACCCCCCAGCCTAATTCACCCCTCCACTTT	TRBJ1-6	-	-	TRBV30
CASSFEDRVHQPQHF	TGTGCCAGCAGTTTTGAGGACAGGGTACATCAGCCCCAGCATTTT	TRBJ1-5	-	TRBD1	TRBV28
CASSIEGTDQTSSYEQYF	TGTGCCAGTAGTATCGAGGGGACAGACCAAACGAGCTCCTACGAGCAGTACTTC	TRBJ2-7	-	TRBD1	TRBV19